One TCR beta chain is described in this entry. The source of the sample is a study of control samples from healthy donors and cancer patients. The germline V gene encodes CDR1 SGHTA and CDR2 FQGNSA. This CDR3 comprises 15 residues. V gave up 5 bases and J gave up 3 bases, with 15 bases separating them. Here immunoSEQ multiplex PCR was the method, and the copy in TCRdb shows in-frame clones only, minus some. The sample has about 31,000 clones; approximately 93% are singletons. The sequence was obtained from a man in his 60s in good health. This chain uses TRBV7-2 with TRBJ2-3; D ambiguous. Sequenced: blood. In DNA form, the CDR3 reads TGTGCCAGCAGCCCCCAGCCAACCCGTACAGATACGCAGTATTTT. Its translation: CASSPQPTRTDTQYF. Combining the CDR3 with reference TRBV7-2 and TRBJ2-3 gives the whole variable domain GAGVSQSPSNKVTEKGKDVELRCDPISGHTALYWYRQSLGQGLEFLIYFQGNSAPDKSGLPSDRFSAERTGGSVSTLTIQRTQQEDSAVYLCASSPQPTRTDTQYFGPGTRLTVL.